This entry concerns a single TCR beta chain. The read comes to an end 3 residues before the CDR3 does, leaving the germline J gene to fill in the end. Profiled with immunoSEQ multiplex PCR; TCRdb holds only in-frame clones, not every one. The sample yields 21,000 or so clones, of which the top ten take up 2% to 3%. This entry belongs to a study of T cells in women clearing cervical HPV infection. This CDR3 has 17 residues. In germline, CDR1 is KGHSH, CDR2 LQKENI. V lost 2 bases, J lost 0 bases, and 11 bases lay in between. The sequence came from a woman between 18 and 70 years old with a cervical HPV16 infection that either progressed to CIN3+ or cleared (not recorded which). This sequence joins TRBV18 and TRBJ2-6; the D is unclear. The specimen was blood buffy coat. CDR3 in amino acids: CASSPKVTSSGANVLTF. Incomplete CDR3 DNA: TGTGCCAGCTCACCAAAGGTTACCTCCTCTGGGGCCAACGTC.